The 7 T cell receptor beta chains listed next were all sequenced from one sample in a study of metastatic and nonmetastatic thyroid tumors. Patients were all untreated before their thyroid surgery. From the PCR reads, TCRdb re-called clones with MiXCR. Of 30,000 to 40,000 clones in the sample, 15% were seen once. Sequencing was done on a sample of blood. These receptors all stem from a male donor with papillary thyroid cancer or a benign thyroid nodule (not recorded which). Some clones in this sample may be carry-over from other donors' samples.

This clone occurred many times. This chain's CDR3 is CASSLDVDSGPQHF. CDR3 DNA sequence: TGTGCCAGCAGCTTAGATGTAGACTCAGGGCCCCAGCATTTT. The chain carries TRBV7-9 and TRBJ1-5; D uncertain. CDR3 length: 14 amino acids. Germline V gene lookup returns CDR1 SEHNR and CDR2 FQNEAQ (reference sequence). Trimming shortened V by 1 base and J by 9 bases, and 13 bases separated the two germline ends.

In its sample, this clone was seen many times. In DNA, the CDR3 is TGTGCCAGCAGCTCCGTGGGACTAGCGGGGCCAGGGAGCACAGATACGCAGTATTTT. Translating gives CASSSVGLAGPGSTDTQYF. The V gene is TRBV7-1, the J gene TRBJ2-3; 13 nucleotides align to TRBD2. TRBV7-1 is flagged as an ORF with uncertain function. The CDR3 has 19 residues. J was trimmed by 0 bases and V by 3 bases; bases with no gene match: 9.

V is TRBV2 and J is TRBJ2-7; 10 nucleotides match TRBD2. V was clipped by 3 bases and J by 0 bases; unmatched bases: 2. The CDR3 extends over 15 amino acids. Germline loops: CDR1 SNHLY, CDR2 FYNNEI. As DNA, the CDR3 is TGTGCCAGCAGTGAGGCTAGCGGGAGCTCCTACGAGCAGTACTTC. Its translation: CASSEASGSSYEQYF.

In this sample, this clone turned up many times. This chain uses TRBV18 with TRBJ1-6, with D unclear. Germline V lookup: CDR1 KGHSH, CDR2 LQKENI. The CDR3 has 15 amino acids. The germline V and J ends were trimmed by 2 bases and 5 bases, with 10 bases remaining between them. The CDR3 sequence: CASSPGGLNNSPLHF. CDR3 bases: TGTGCCAGCTCACCAGGAGGCTTAAATAATTCACCCCTCCACTTT.

At least ten counts were recorded for this clone. This chain uses TRBV7-3 with TRBJ1-2; D unclear. V lost 4 bases, J lost 7 bases, and 13 bases lay in between. The CDR3 covers 13 residues. Looked up from germline, CDR1 is SGHTA and CDR2 is FQGTGA. CDR3 loop: CASSSQRESGYTF. CDR3 DNA sequence: TGTGCCAGCAGCTCGCAAAGGGAGAGTGGCTACACCTTC.

This clone appeared a few times. This clone may be a read error of a much larger clone one base away. The CDR3 protein is CSAPTALAANEKLFF. The CDR3 bases are TGCAGTGCCCCGACAGCTCTCGCAGCTAATGAAAAACTGTTTTTT. The genes are TRBV20-1 and TRBJ1-4, with D possibly TRBD1 on 5 matching bases. The V and J ends lost 6 bases and 3 bases respectively, with 17 bases between them. This CDR3 contains 15 residues. Per the germline V gene, CDR1 is DFQATT and CDR2 is SNEGSKA (reference sequence).

This clone was seen repeatedly, ten times or more. The rearrangement joins TRBV4-3 to TRBJ2-7, with 7 bases that match TRBD1. Germline V lookup: CDR1 LGHNA, CDR2 YSLEER. V shed 5 bases and J 1 base; nucleotides not matched to a gene: 5. The CDR3 covers 14 residues. The CDR3 reads CASSTSTGSYEQYF. The CDR3 DNA reads TGCGCCAGCAGCACCTCGACAGGGTCCTACGAGCAGTACTTC.